This T cell receptor (beta chain) was recovered during a study of blood T cell repertoires in COVID-19. The overall study: T cells, B-cell-depleted T cells, or PBMCs supplied cDNA or gDNA.

Sequenced by immunoSEQ multiplex PCR; TCRdb stores in-frame clones only, minus some. The data contain under 60,000 clones, roughly nine tenths of them singletons. In germline, CDR1 is SGHVS, CDR2 FQNEAQ. The germline V and J ends were trimmed by 1 base and 1 base, with 10 bases remaining between them. CDR3 length: 16 amino acids. Specimen: peripheral blood. V usage is TRBV7-8 and J usage is TRBJ2-2; maybe TRBD1 (6 bases). The sequence came from a human donor in a cohort sampled during active COVID-19. In DNA, the CDR3 is TGTGCCAGCAGCTTAGTGTCAGGGGTGAACACCGGGGAGCTGTTTTTT. Its translation: CASSLVSGVNTGELFF.